This T cell receptor (beta chain) came from a study of cytomegalovirus exposure and HLA in healthy donors. V was clipped by 8 bases and J by 1 base, with 15 bases between them. The CDR3 spans 15 residues. Germline values: CDR1 SEHNR, CDR2 FQNEAQ (reference sequence). Clones were sequenced by immunoSEQ multiplex PCR, and TCRdb holds only the in-frame ones, with some missing. In the table there are 120,000 or so clones, more than 85% of which are singletons. The chain carries TRBV7-9 and TRBJ1-3; D might be TRBD1 (5 bases). The receptor was isolated from a man aged 18 to 30 in good health and CMV-seropositive. Sequenced input: PBMCs. CDR3 nucleotides: TGTGCCAGCTCGGGCAGGGTATTGTCTGGAAACACCATATATTTT. It is translated as CASSGRVLSGNTIYF.